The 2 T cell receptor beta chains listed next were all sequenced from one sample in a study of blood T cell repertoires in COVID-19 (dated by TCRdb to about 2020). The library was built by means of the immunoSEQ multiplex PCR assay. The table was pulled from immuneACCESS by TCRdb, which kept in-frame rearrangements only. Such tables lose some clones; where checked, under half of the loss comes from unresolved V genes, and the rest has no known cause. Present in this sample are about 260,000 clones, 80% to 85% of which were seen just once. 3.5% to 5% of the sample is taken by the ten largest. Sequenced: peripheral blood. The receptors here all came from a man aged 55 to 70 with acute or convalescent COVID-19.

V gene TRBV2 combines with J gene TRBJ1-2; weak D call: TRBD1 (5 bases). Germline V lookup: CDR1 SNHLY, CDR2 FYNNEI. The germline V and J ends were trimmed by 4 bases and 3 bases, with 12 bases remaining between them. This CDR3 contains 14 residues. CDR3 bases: TGTGCCAGCAGTGTACTTCGGGGGGACTATGGCTACACCTTC. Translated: CASSVLRGDYGYTF.

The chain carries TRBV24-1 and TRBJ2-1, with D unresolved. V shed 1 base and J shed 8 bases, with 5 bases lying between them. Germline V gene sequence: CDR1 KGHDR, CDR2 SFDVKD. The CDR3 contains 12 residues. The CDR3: CATSDLLDEQFF. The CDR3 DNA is TGTGCCACCAGTGATTTATTAGATGAGCAGTTCTTC.